This entry features one TCR beta chain sequence. The data originate from a study of PD-1 blockade in classical Hodgkin lymphoma. Measured with immunoSEQ multiplex PCR; TCRdb has only the in-frame clones, and not every one. The table shows tens of thousands of clones, with under 95% occurring only once. Per germline, CDR1 SEHNR and CDR2 FQNEAQ (reference sequence). This CDR3 region has 15 residues. V gave up 2 bases and J gave up 6 bases; unmatched junction bases: 5. Every one of the patients relapsed after autologous stem cell transplantation (brentuximab vedotin exposure was variable). Complete response, partial response or progressive disease constituted the best response categories observed.

The sequencing here drew on peripheral blood mononuclear cells (PBMCs), taken at baseline. This TCR was recovered from a human donor with classical Hodgkin lymphoma. The chain has TRBV7-9 and TRBJ2-2; 8 bases agree with TRBD1. The DNA for the CDR3 is TGTGCCAGCAGCTTACCCTGGGGACAGGCCGGGGAGCTGTTTTTT. It encodes CASSLPWGQAGELFF.